A selection of T cell receptor beta chains follows, all from one sample in a study of blood T cell repertoires in COVID-19. Clones were sequenced by immunoSEQ multiplex PCR, and TCRdb holds only the in-frame ones, with some missing. Altogether more than 65,000 clones are present, about 83% being singletons, with the ten largest covering almost 5.5%. Sequencing input: peripheral blood. The receptors were sampled from a man aged 55 to 70 with acute or convalescent COVID-19. CDR3s leave out the opening cysteine and the closing phenylalanine or tryptophan. The order of the fields is CDR3 length, V gene, J gene, CDR3 protein.

13	TRBV7-8	TRBJ1-2	ASSRGPGADYGYT
13	TRBV18	TRBJ1-6	ASSRTGTNNSPLH
14	TRBV7-2	TRBJ2-3	ASSPRLAGASDTQY
11	TRBV12-3/TRBV12-4	TRBJ2-3	ASTDRVTDTQY
13	TRBV15	TRBJ1-1	ATSRGSQGRTEAF
13	TRBV11-2	TRBJ1-1	ASSFSTGLNTEAF
12	TRBV4-3	TRBJ1-2	ASSQDRGRYGYT
11	TRBV14	TRBJ2-5	ASSLDRAEAQY
13	TRBV13	TRBJ2-5	ASSRLAGGVETQY
12	TRBV25-1	TRBJ2-7	ASSPDRATYEQY
13	TRBV6-1	TRBJ1-2	ASSEGPGTNYGYT
12	TRBV27	TRBJ1-1	ASRVQGVGTEAF
11	TRBV11-2	TRBJ2-1	ARAGTEDNEQF
14	TRBV5-4	TRBJ2-1	ASSSMTASSYNEQF
13	TRBV10-1	TRBJ2-7	ASSEDRVPPYEQY
13	TRBV5-1	TRBJ2-1	ASSPGQGANNEQF
12	TRBV11-3	TRBJ2-2	ASSLMQGSGELF
14	TRBV4-2	TRBJ2-7	ASSQNYRASGYEQY
17	TRBV7-3	TRBJ2-6	ASSLRVSGGAPGANVLT
15	TRBV4-3	TRBJ2-4	ASSQDWGVQAKNIQY
14	TRBV5-6	TRBJ2-3	ASSLELAGDTDTQY
9	TRBV5-8	TRBJ2-1	ASSLSNEQF
10	TRBV29-1	TRBJ1-1	SARVGGTEAF
13	TRBV5-6	TRBJ1-6	ASSSAGTFNSPLH
16	TRBV4-1	TRBJ1-4	ASSLFLNRERSLDKLF